The present T cell receptor (beta chain) was sequenced within a study of blood T cell repertoires in COVID-19. Study-level background: Sources were T cells, B-cell-depleted T cells, or PBMCs; the material itself was cDNA or gDNA.

CDR3 length: 16 residues. Germline loops: CDR1 SGHKS, CDR2 YYEKEE (reference sequence). V was clipped by 0 bases and J by 3 bases, with 13 bases between them. Measured with immunoSEQ multiplex PCR; TCRdb has only the in-frame clones, and not every one. The data contain some 670,000 clones, over 80% of them singletons. V gene TRBV5-5 combines with J gene TRBJ1-5, with a weak D call TRBD1 (6 bases). The sequenced sample was peripheral blood. This clonotype was obtained from a woman aged 18-29 years with acute or convalescent COVID-19. The CDR3 is CASSLVSSGANQPQHF. In nucleotides, the CDR3 is TGTGCCAGCAGCTTGGTTAGCTCAGGGGCCAATCAGCCCCAGCATTTT.